This T cell receptor (beta chain) was retrieved from a study of cytotoxic CD8 clonotypes in ibrutinib-treated CLL. Study in general: On average, more than 80,000 productive rearrangements and some 240,000 productive templates per sample.

This clone was counted a single time. Generated by immunoSEQ multiplex PCR, the TCRdb table keeps only in-frame clones and is missing some. Among 200,000 or so clones, 79% were seen once, and the ten largest hold about 10%. The V end lost 4 bases, the J end lost 9 bases, and 14 bases lay between the germline ends. The CDR3 length is 13 residues. Germline CDR1 and CDR2: SGHRS and YFSETQ. The clonotype was recovered from a human donor with chronic lymphocytic leukemia. Here the sequenced sample was PBMCs, taken after 12 months of ibrutinib treatment. The chain employs TRBV5-1 and TRBJ1-3; D is unresolved. As DNA, the CDR3 is TGCGCCAGCAGCGATCCAGGAGTGAGCACCATATATTTT. This codes for CASSDPGVSTIYF.